The sequence of this T cell receptor beta chain was determined in a study of control samples from healthy donors and cancer patients. This clone has just one count. The method was immunoSEQ multiplex PCR; TCRdb's version includes in-frame clones alone and lacks a portion of them. The sample has fewer than 200,000 clones, roughly 89% seen once. Germline assignment: CDR1 MGHDK and CDR2 SYGVNS. Trimming removed 6 bases from V and 5 bases from J, with 7 bases in between. This CDR3 is 11 amino acids long. This sequence originates from a woman in her forties or fifties in good health. Sequences were obtained from blood. V and J are TRBV25-1 and TRBJ1-2; D ambiguous. CDR3 region: CASSPGYGYTF. The CDR3 region has the DNA TGTGCCAGCAGCCCGGGGTATGGCTACACCTTC.